This T cell receptor beta chain was recorded in a study of cytomegalovirus exposure and HLA in healthy donors. Study-level findings and limits: An ancestry cluster, one associated with Asian ancestry, reportedly showed fewer N-insertions than the approximately 670-donor mean in a later analysis.

Researchers ran the PCR with 60 Vbeta and 13 Jbeta primers. Data came from immunoSEQ multiplex PCR; TCRdb stores just in-frame clones and leaves some out. The sample has under 200,000 clones, roughly 79% seen once. Details on this clone: Its antigen is unidentified.

The V gene lost 0 bases and the J gene lost 10 bases, with 11 bases spanning the gap. The germline gives CDR1 LGHNA, CDR2 YSLEER. CDR3 length: 13 amino acids. This sequence joins TRBV4-3 and TRBJ2-3; D not certain. Source material: PBMCs. The TCR comes from a woman aged 45-65 years in good health and CMV-seronegative. The CDR3 here is CASSQDRSVPQYF. Here the CDR3 DNA reads TGCGCCAGCAGCCAAGATAGGAGCGTCCCGCAGTATTTT.